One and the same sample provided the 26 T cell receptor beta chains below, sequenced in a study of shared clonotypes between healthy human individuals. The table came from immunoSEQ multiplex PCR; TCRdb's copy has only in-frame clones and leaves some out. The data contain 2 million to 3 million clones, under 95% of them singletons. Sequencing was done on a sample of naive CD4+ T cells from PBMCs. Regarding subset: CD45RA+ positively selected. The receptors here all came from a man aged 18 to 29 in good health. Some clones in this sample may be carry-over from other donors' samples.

The CDR3 DNA sequence: TGTGCCAGCAGCCCACAGGGGGCGGCCTACGAGCAGTACTTC. The encoded protein is CASSPQGAAYEQYF. The chain links TRBV11-3 to TRBJ2-7; 9 positions agree with TRBD1. The germline CDR1 and CDR2 sequences are SGHNT and YENEEA. The CDR3 has 14 residues. Trimming at V came to 5 bases and at J to 2 bases, leaving 4 bases not matched to a gene.

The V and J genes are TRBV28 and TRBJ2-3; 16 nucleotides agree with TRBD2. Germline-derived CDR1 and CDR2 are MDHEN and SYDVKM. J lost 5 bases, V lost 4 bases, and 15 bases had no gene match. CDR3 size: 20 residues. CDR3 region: CASSYYVSGTSGRVGDTQYF. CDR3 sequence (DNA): TGTGCCAGCAGTTATTATGTTTCCGGGACTAGCGGGAGGGTAGGAGATACGCAGTATTTT.

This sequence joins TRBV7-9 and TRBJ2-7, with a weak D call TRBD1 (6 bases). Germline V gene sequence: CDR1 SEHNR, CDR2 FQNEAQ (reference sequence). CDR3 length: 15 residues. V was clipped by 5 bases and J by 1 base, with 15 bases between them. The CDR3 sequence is CASSQPGQGSYEQYF. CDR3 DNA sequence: TGTGCCAGCAGCCAACCGGGACAAGGATCCTACGAGCAGTACTTC.

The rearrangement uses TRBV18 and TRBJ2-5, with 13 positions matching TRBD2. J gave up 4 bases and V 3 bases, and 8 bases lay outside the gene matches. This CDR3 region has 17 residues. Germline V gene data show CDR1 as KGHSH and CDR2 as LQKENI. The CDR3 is CASSPLGLAGFPETQYF. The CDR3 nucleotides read TGTGCCAGCTCACCCCTGGGACTAGCGGGATTCCCAGAGACCCAGTACTTC. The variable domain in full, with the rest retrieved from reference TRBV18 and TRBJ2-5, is NAGVMQNPRHLVRRRGQEARLRCSPMKGHSHVYWYRQLPEEGLKFMVYLQKENIIDESGMPKERFSAEFPKEGPSILRIQQVVRGDSAAYFCASSPLGLAGFPETQYFGPGTRLLVL.

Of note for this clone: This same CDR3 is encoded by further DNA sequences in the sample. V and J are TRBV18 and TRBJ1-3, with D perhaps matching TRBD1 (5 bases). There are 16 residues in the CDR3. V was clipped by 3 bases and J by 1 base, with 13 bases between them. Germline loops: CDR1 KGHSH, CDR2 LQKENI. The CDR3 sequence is CASSPGTGSSGNTIYF. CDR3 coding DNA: TGTGCCAGCTCACCGGGGACGGGGAGTTCTGGAAACACCATATATTTT.

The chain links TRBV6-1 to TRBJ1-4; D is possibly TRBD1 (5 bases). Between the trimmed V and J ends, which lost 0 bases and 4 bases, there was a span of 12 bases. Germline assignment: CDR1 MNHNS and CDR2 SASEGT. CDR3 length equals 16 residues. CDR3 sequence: CASSEALTANNEKLFF. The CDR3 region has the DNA TGTGCCAGCAGTGAAGCGCTGACAGCCAATAATGAAAAACTGTTTTTT.

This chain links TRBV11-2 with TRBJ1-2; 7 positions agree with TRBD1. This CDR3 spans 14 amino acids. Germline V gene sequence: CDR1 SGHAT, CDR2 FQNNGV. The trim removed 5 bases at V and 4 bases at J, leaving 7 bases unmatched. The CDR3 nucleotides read TGTGCCAGCAGCCTTGGACAGGCGGTCTATGGCTACACCTTC. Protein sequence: CASSLGQAVYGYTF.

CDR3 in amino acids: CASSRIVGFEAFF. CDR3 nucleotides: TGCGCCAGCAGTCGGATAGTGGGGTTTGAAGCTTTCTTT. The chain employs TRBV4-1 and TRBJ1-1; D not certain. Germline V gene sequence: CDR1 MGHRA, CDR2 YSYEKL. V lost 6 bases, J lost 7 bases, and 15 bases lay in between. The CDR3 loop spans 13 amino acids.

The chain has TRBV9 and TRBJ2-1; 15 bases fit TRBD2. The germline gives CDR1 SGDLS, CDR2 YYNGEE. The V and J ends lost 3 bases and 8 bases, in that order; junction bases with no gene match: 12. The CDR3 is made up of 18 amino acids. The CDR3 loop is CASSGGGLAGGVSDEQFF. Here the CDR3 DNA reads TGTGCCAGCAGCGGCGGGGGACTAGCGGGAGGAGTGTCTGATGAGCAGTTCTTC.

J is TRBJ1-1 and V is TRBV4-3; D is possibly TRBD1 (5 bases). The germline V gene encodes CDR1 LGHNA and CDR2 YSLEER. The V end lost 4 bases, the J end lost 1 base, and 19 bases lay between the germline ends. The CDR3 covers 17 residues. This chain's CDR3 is CASSPRWGLFGNTEAFF. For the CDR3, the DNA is TGCGCCAGCAGCCCGCGGTGGGGCCTCTTCGGGAACACTGAAGCTTTCTTT.

The CDR3 region has the DNA TGTGCCAGCACCCAGGGTGTTAACACTGAAGCTTTCTTT. It encodes CASTQGVNTEAFF. The chain carries TRBV2 and TRBJ1-1; D is perhaps TRBD1 (5 bases). The CDR3 extends over 13 amino acids. CDR1 and CDR2 from the germline V gene are SNHLY and FYNNEI. The V and J ends lost 7 bases and 2 bases respectively, with 11 bases between them. The whole variable domain, remainder taken from reference TRBV2 and TRBJ1-1, is EPEVTQTPSHQVTQMGQEVILRCVPISNHLYFYWYRQILGQKVEFLVSFYNNEISEKSEIFDDQFSVERPDGSNFTLKIRSTKLEDSAMYFCASTQGVNTEAFFGQGTRLTVV.

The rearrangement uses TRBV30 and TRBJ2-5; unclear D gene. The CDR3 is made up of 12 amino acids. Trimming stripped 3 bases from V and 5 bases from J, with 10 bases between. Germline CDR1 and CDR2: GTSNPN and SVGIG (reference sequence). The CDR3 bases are TGTGCCTGGAGACCGCCACTGGAGACCCAGTACTTC. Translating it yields CAWRPPLETQYF.

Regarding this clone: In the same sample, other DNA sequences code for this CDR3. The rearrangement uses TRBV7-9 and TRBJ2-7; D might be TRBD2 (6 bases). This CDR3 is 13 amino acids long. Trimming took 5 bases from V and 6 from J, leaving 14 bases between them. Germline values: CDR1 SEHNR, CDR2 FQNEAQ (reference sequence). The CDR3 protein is CASSPLAGSEQYF. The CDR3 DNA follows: TGTGCCAGCAGCCCACTCGCGGGGTCCGAGCAGTACTTC.

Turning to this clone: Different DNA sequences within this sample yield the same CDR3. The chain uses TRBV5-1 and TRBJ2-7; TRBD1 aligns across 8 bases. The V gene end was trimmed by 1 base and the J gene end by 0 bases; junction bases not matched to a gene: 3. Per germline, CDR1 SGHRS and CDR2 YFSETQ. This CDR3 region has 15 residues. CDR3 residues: CASSLRTGGSYEQYF. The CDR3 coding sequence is TGCGCCAGCAGCTTGCGTACAGGGGGCTCCTACGAGCAGTACTTC.

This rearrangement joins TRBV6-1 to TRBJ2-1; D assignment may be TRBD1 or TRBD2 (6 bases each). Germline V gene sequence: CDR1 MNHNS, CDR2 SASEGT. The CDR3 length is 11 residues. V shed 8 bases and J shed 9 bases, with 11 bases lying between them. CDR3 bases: TGTGCCAGCCACGAGGGGGGTGAGCAGTTCTTC. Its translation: CASHEGGEQFF.

The CDR3 coding sequence is TGTGCCATCGGGGCATGGGGGAAGGACAATGAGCAGTTCTTC. Its protein is CAIGAWGKDNEQFF. This rearrangement joins TRBV10-3 to TRBJ2-1; D possibly matches TRBD1 or TRBD2 (5 bases each). This CDR3 is built from 14 residues. V was trimmed by 8 bases and J by 5 bases, leaving 16 bases between them. CDR1 is ENHRY, CDR2 SYGVKD, per germline.

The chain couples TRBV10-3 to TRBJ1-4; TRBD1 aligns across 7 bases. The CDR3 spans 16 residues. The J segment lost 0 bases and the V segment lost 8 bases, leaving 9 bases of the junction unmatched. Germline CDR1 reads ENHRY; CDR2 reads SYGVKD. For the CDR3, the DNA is TGTGCCATCCGGAGACAGGGAACAACAACTAATGAAAAACTGTTTTTT. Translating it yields CAIRRQGTTTNEKLFF.

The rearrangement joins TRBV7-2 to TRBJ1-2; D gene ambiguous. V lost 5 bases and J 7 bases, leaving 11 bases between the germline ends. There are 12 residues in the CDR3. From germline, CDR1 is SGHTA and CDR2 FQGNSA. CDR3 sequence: CASSQFYSGYTF. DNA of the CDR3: TGTGCCAGCAGCCAATTTTACAGTGGCTACACCTTC.

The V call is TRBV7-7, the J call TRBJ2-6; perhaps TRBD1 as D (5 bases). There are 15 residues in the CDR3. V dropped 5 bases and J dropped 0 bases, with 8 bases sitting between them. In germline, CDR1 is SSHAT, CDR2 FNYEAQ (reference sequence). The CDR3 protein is CASSVDSSGANVLTF. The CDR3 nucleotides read TGTGCCAGCAGCGTCGACAGCTCTGGGGCCAACGTCCTGACTTTC.

This CDR3 reads CASSPRSGDTQYF. Here the CDR3 DNA reads TGTGCCAGCAGCCCCCGTAGCGGAGATACGCAGTATTTT. This rearrangement joins TRBV7-3 to TRBJ2-3, with D possibly being TRBD2 (6 bases). The germline gives CDR1 SGHTA, CDR2 FQGTGA. This CDR3 is built from 13 residues. The germline V and J ends were trimmed by 5 bases and 5 bases, with 11 bases remaining between them. Together with reference TRBV7-3 and TRBJ2-3, the CDR3 gives the full variable domain: GAGVSQTPSNKVTEKGKYVELRCDPISGHTALYWYRQSLGQGPEFLIYFQGTGAADDSGLPNDRFFAVRPEGSVSTLKIQRTERGDSAVYLCASSPRSGDTQYFGPGTRLTVL.

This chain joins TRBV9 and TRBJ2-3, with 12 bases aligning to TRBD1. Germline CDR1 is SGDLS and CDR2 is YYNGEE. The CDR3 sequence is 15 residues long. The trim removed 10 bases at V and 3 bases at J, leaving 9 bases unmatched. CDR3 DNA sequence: TGTGCCTCTGCTAGGGGACAGGGGGCAACAGATACGCAGTATTTT. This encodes CASARGQGATDTQYF. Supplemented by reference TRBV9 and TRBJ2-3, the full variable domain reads DSGVTQTPKHLITATGQRVTLRCSPRSGDLSVYWYQQSLDQGLQFLIQYYNGEERAKGNILERFSAQQFPDLHSELNLSSLELGDSALYFCASARGQGATDTQYFGPGTRLTVL.

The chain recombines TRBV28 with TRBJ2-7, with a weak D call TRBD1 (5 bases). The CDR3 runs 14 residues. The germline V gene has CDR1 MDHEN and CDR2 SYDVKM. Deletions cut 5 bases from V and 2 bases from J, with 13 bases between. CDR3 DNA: TGTGCCAGCAGTCCTGGACCGACAGCCTACGAGCAGTACTTC. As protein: CASSPGPTAYEQYF.

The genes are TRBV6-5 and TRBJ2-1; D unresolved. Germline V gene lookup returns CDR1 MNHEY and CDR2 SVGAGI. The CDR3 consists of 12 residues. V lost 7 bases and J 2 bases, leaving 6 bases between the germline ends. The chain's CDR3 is CASNGAYNEQFF. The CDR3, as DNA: TGTGCCAGCAACGGCGCCTACAATGAGCAGTTCTTC.

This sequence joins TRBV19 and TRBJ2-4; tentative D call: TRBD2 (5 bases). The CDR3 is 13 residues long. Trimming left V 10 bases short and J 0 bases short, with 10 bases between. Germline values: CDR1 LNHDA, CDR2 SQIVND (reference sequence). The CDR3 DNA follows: TGTGCCACCGCGGGTCTAGCCAAAAACATTCAGTACTTC. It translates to CATAGLAKNIQYF.

The CDR3 loop is CASSLGRGRTDTQYF. DNA for the CDR3: TGTGCCAGCAGCTTAGGACGGGGGCGCACAGATACGCAGTATTTT. The rearrangement joins TRBV7-9 to TRBJ2-3; either TRBD1 or TRBD2 may fit D (6 bases each). Germline assignment: CDR1 SEHNR and CDR2 FQNEAQ (reference sequence). The CDR3 has 15 amino acids. Trimming stripped 1 base from V and 1 base from J, with 9 bases between. The full variable domain, in which reference TRBV7-9 and TRBJ2-3 provide the parts outside the CDR3, is DTGVSQNPRHKITKRGQNVTFRCDPISEHNRLYWYRQTLGQGPEFLTYFQNEAQLEKSRLLSDRFSAERPKGSFSTLEIQRTEQGDSAMYLCASSLGRGRTDTQYFGPGTRLTVL.

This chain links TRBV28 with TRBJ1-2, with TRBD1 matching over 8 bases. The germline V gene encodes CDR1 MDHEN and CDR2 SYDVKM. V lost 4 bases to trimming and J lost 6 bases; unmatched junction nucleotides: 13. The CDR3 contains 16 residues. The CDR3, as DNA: TGTGCCAGCAGTTCCATCCTCACTGACAGGGGCCATGGCTACACCTTC. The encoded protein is CASSSILTDRGHGYTF.